The 30 T cell receptor beta chains reported below all come from one sample, sequenced in a study of blood T cells in healthy people across ages. It was with a sample-barcoded 5' primer and a J-beta primer mix that a second PCR of roughly 6 to 12 cycles was run. TCRdb re-called the 5' RACE reads with MiXCR, one entry per CDR3 protein. The data show hundreds of thousands of distinct CDR3 sequences, approximately 29% seen once. Sequenced sample: blood. The receptors were sampled from a woman over 75 in good health.

This clonotype was counted a single time. The chain couples TRBV2 to TRBJ2-5; a possible D gene is TRBD1 (6 bases). Trimming took 6 bases from V and 2 from J, leaving 7 bases between them. Germline CDR1 is SNHLY and CDR2 is FYNNEI. This CDR3 has 12 amino acids. The CDR3 DNA reads as TGTGCCAGCAGAGGACAGCAAGAGACCCAGTACTTC. Amino acid sequence: CASRGQQETQYF.

This clonotype was detected ten times or more. The J gene is TRBJ2-3, the V gene TRBV20-1, with TRBD2 matching 11 bases. Per germline, CDR1 DFQATT and CDR2 SNEGSKA (reference sequence). The CDR3 runs to 15 residues. V trimming: 4 bases; J trimming: 1 base; junction bases outside the gene matches: 4. CDR3 in amino acids: CSATIAGGGTDTQYF. CDR3 sequence (DNA): TGCAGTGCTACGATAGCGGGGGGGGGCACAGATACGCAGTATTTT.

The chain has TRBV20-1 and TRBJ1-1; D is ambiguous. Per the germline V gene, CDR1 is DFQATT and CDR2 is SNEGSKA (reference sequence). V lost 0 bases and J 4 bases, leaving 6 bases between the germline ends. The CDR3 totals 12 residues. The CDR3 is CSAREAGTEAFF. The CDR3 DNA follows: TGCAGTGCTAGAGAGGCGGGCACTGAAGCTTTCTTT.

There are many counts of this clonotype. The rearrangement links TRBV24-1 to TRBJ2-3; TRBD2 aligns across 8 bases. Germline loops: CDR1 KGHDR, CDR2 SFDVKD. CDR3 length: 15 amino acids. V was pared by 4 bases and J by 2 bases, with 4 bases of the junction left unmatched. CDR3 loop: CATSESGGLTDTQYF. CDR3 DNA sequence: TGTGCCACCAGTGAAAGCGGGGGCCTCACAGATACGCAGTATTTT.

This clonotype occurred once. It may be a read error: a sequence one base away is much more abundant. The rearrangement links TRBV21-1 to TRBJ1-1. TRBV21-1 is flagged as a pseudogene. The CDR3 contains 11 residues. CDR3 sequence (DNA): TGTGCCAGCAGCCCCCGACCGAAAGCTTTCTTT. It translates to CASSPRPKAFF.

The table lists this clonotype with a few counts. The rearrangement uses TRBV27 and TRBJ1-5; D is unclear. The CDR3 has 15 amino acids. Germline V lookup: CDR1 MNHEY, CDR2 SMNVEV (reference sequence). Trimming left V 4 bases short and J 6 bases short, with 16 bases between. CDR3 DNA sequence: TGTGCCAGCAGTTCCCGGGAGGGAGCGGTTCAGCCCCAGCATTTT. It yields the protein CASSSREGAVQPQHF.

This clonotype appeared many times. The chain links TRBV4-1 to TRBJ2-1; no reliable D call. Germline values: CDR1 MGHRA, CDR2 YSYEKL. With 3 bases removed from V and 3 bases from J, the gap between germline ends came to 3 bases. The CDR3 length is 12 residues. This CDR3 is CASSHNYNEQFF. In DNA form, the CDR3 reads TGCGCCAGCAGCCATAACTACAATGAGCAGTTCTTC.

Comment on this clonotype: This could be a read error, since a much larger clone is one nucleotide away. The chain joins TRBV5-6 to TRBJ1-2; D call uncertain. V was trimmed by 5 bases and J by 7 bases, leaving 18 bases between them. The CDR3 is 14 residues long. The V gene's germline CDR1 is SGHDT and CDR2 YYEEEE. The CDR3 DNA reads TGTGCCAGCAGAGGTACTTCATCTATTTTTGGCTACACCTTC. Translated: CASRGTSSIFGYTF.

This clonotype was observed a single time. This chain uses TRBV6-5 with TRBJ2-7; weak D call: TRBD1 (6 bases). The CDR3 sequence is 15 residues long. Germline V gives CDR1 MNHEY, CDR2 SVGAGI. Deletions cut 3 bases from V and 0 bases from J, with 12 bases between. The CDR3 sequence is CASSYSNRASYEQYF. In DNA form, the CDR3 reads TGTGCCAGCAGTTATTCGAACAGGGCCTCCTACGAGCAGTACTTC.

This sequence joins TRBV7-2 and TRBJ2-1; TRBD1 aligns across 8 bases. Losses at the gene ends were 6 bases for V and 4 bases for J; bases not matched to a gene: 5. Per germline, CDR1 SGHTA and CDR2 FQGNSA. The length of the CDR3 is 14 residues. The CDR3 DNA follows: TGTGCCAGCAGTTACAGGGGGACGTACAATGAGCAGTTCTTC. Translating it yields CASSYRGTYNEQFF.

This clonotype was counted only a few times. This chain uses TRBV6-1 with TRBJ2-2; 8 positions agree with TRBD2. V dropped 6 bases and J dropped 6; count of bases not matched to a gene: 12. CDR1 is MNHNS, CDR2 SASEGT, per germline. The CDR3 is 16 residues long. The CDR3 here is CASRGAGGPVSGELFF. The CDR3 DNA is TGTGCCAGCAGGGGGGCGGGGGGCCCTGTCTCCGGGGAGCTGTTTTTT.

This clonotype was detected many times. The chain carries TRBV5-1 and TRBJ1-2, with a possible D match to TRBD1 (5 bases). CDR3 length: 15 residues. CDR1 SGHRS and CDR2 YFSETQ come from the germline V gene. Trimming took off 1 base at V and 0 bases at J, with 10 bases between the two ends. CDR3 DNA: TGCGCCAGCAGCTTGTCAGGGAGAGCTAACTATGGCTACACCTTC. Its translation: CASSLSGRANYGYTF.

J is TRBJ1-1 and V is TRBV30; 7 bases are shared with TRBD1. Germline values: CDR1 GTSNPN, CDR2 SVGIG (reference sequence). J lost 3 bases, V lost 0 bases, and 4 bases had no gene match. The CDR3 length is 14 residues. The CDR3 nucleotides read TGTGCCTGGAGTGTAGGGACAGTCGACACTGAAGCTTTCTTT. Protein: CAWSVGTVDTEAFF.

Many counts were recorded for this clonotype. The chain employs TRBV6-6 and TRBJ1-2; 10 bases match TRBD1. The CDR3 sequence is 14 residues long. V shed 7 bases, J shed 6 bases, and the junction held 8 bases outside the gene matches. Germline V gene data show CDR1 as MNHNY and CDR2 as SVGAGI (reference sequence). The CDR3 nucleotides read TGTGCCAGCACCAGCGGACAGGGGGTAAATGGCTACACCTTC. Translated, it gives CASTSGQGVNGYTF.

At least ten counts were recorded for this clonotype. The gene calls are TRBV9 and TRBJ1-4; possible D gene TRBD1, 5 bases. This CDR3 has 15 amino acids. V gave up 2 bases and J gave up 8 bases, with 16 bases separating them. The germline CDR1 and CDR2 sequences are SGDLS and YYNGEE. The CDR3: CASSVGRQGWEKLFF. The CDR3 DNA follows: TGTGCCAGCAGCGTTGGTCGGCAGGGTTGGGAAAAACTGTTTTTT.

As regards this clonotype: Being one base from a much bigger clone, this may be a read error. The chain carries TRBV19 and TRBJ2-7, with D unclear. The CDR3 is 11 residues long. With 6 bases removed from V and 6 bases from J, the gap between germline ends came to 9 bases. Germline lookup yields CDR1 LNHDA and CDR2 SQIVND (reference sequence). DNA for the CDR3: TGTGCCAGTAGGAAACGGGTCGAGCAGTACTTC. Amino acids: CASRKRVEQYF.

With regard to this clonotype: A much larger clone differs by one base, so this may be a read error. The rearrangement joins TRBV7-2 to TRBJ1-2, with D possibly being TRBD1 (5 bases). Germline CDR1 is SGHTA and CDR2 is FQGNSA. This CDR3 spans 15 amino acids. V shed 0 bases and J shed 8 bases, with 16 bases lying between them. DNA for the CDR3: TGTGCCAGCAGCTTAGCGGGACGGTCGAGGGGAGGCTACACCTTC. It translates to CASSLAGRSRGGYTF.

This clonotype was recorded at least ten times. The chain recombines TRBV11-2 with TRBJ1-2; D gene ambiguous. Trimming cost V 6 bases and J 4 bases, with 18 bases left between them. Germline V lookup: CDR1 SGHAT, CDR2 FQNNGV. The CDR3 is made up of 15 amino acids. CDR3 amino acids: CASSPIRDYGYGYTF. The CDR3 coding sequence is TGTGCCAGCAGTCCTATAAGGGATTACGGCTATGGCTACACCTTC.

Ten or more counts support this clonotype. This rearrangement joins TRBV5-6 to TRBJ1-5; D is perhaps TRBD1 (6 bases). V was cut by 0 bases and J by 5 bases, with 12 bases left in between. The V gene's germline CDR1 is SGHDT and CDR2 YYEEEE. The CDR3 extends over 15 amino acids. The CDR3 protein is CASSLAEGGDQPQHF. CDR3 DNA sequence: TGTGCCAGCAGCTTGGCCGAGGGGGGGGATCAGCCCCAGCATTTT.

The V call is TRBV30, the J call TRBJ1-1; D unresolved. V was cut by 4 bases and J by 1 base, with 13 bases left in between. The CDR3 sequence is 14 residues long. Germline assignment: CDR1 GTSNPN and CDR2 SVGIG (reference sequence). CDR3 sequence: CAWTGPPQNTEAFF. The CDR3 DNA reads TGTGCCTGGACAGGCCCCCCACAGAACACTGAAGCTTTCTTT.

This clonotype was counted a few times. Possible read error: a much larger clone is one base away. The rearrangement links TRBV20-1 to TRBJ1-2, with D unresolved. The CDR3 length is 15 residues. Per the germline V gene, CDR1 is DFQATT and CDR2 is SNEGSKA (reference sequence). V lost 1 base, J lost 1 base, and 13 bases lay in between. The CDR3 is CSARVRRADNYGYTF. The CDR3 DNA follows: TGCAGTGCTAGAGTACGGCGGGCGGATAACTATGGCTACACCTTC.

This clonotype appeared many times. V gene TRBV27 combines with J gene TRBJ2-3; D possibly corresponds to TRBD2 (5 bases). CDR1 and CDR2 from the germline V gene are MNHEY and SMNVEV (reference sequence). This CDR3 region has 15 residues. V dropped 5 bases and J dropped 10 bases, with 22 bases sitting between them. The CDR3 sequence is CASSLADPAFSSQYF. The CDR3 nucleotides are TGTGCCAGCAGTCTAGCCGACCCCGCCTTTTCGTCGCAGTATTTT.

This clonotype was seen at least ten times. The V call is TRBV6-5, the J call TRBJ2-7; D might be TRBD1 or TRBD2, each matching 5 bases. V lost 6 bases and J 0 bases, leaving 12 bases between the germline ends. The germline gives CDR1 MNHEY, CDR2 SVGAGI. This CDR3 has 14 amino acids. The CDR3 DNA sequence: TGTGCCAGCAGACAGGACTTGAGCTCCTACGAGCAGTACTTC. It yields the protein CASRQDLSSYEQYF.

This clonotype was observed many times. The chain links TRBV20-1 to TRBJ2-7; D not resolved. Germline V CDR1 and CDR2: DFQATT, SNEGSKA (reference sequence). V was shortened by 3 bases and J by 2 bases, with 8 bases between the two germline ends. The CDR3 extends over 12 amino acids. The CDR3 is CSASIITYEQYF. Written as DNA, the CDR3 is TGCAGTGCTAGTATCATAACCTACGAGCAGTACTTC.

The V gene is TRBV30, the J gene TRBJ2-1; TRBD1 matches at 12 bases. The CDR3 has 15 amino acids. Germline V CDR1 and CDR2: GTSNPN, SVGIG (reference sequence). Trimming took 4 bases from V and 7 from J; bases not matched to a gene: 8. The CDR3 sequence: CAWTPGQGALNEQFF. In DNA form, the CDR3 reads TGTGCCTGGACTCCGGGACAGGGGGCGCTTAATGAGCAGTTCTTC.

At least ten counts were recorded for this clonotype. The rearrangement joins TRBV20-1 to TRBJ1-2, with D possibly being TRBD1 (5 bases). Germline V CDR1 and CDR2: DFQATT, SNEGSKA (reference sequence). The CDR3 covers 15 residues. V lost 2 bases, J lost 0 bases, and 13 bases lay in between. The CDR3 nucleotides read TGCAGTGCTAGACCTGCGCGGGGCGCTAACTATGGCTACACCTTC. It specifies CSARPARGANYGYTF.

At least ten counts were recorded for this clonotype. DNA of the CDR3: TGCGCCAGCAGCTTGGACCGGCGGGGGGCCAATGAGCAGTTCTTC. Translated, it gives CASSLDRRGANEQFF. This rearrangement joins TRBV5-1 to TRBJ2-1; 8 nucleotides line up with TRBD2. The CDR3 runs to 15 residues. Germline V CDR1 and CDR2: SGHRS, YFSETQ. J gave up 6 bases and V 0 bases, and 5 bases lay outside the gene matches. The complete variable domain, with remaining parts taken from reference TRBV5-1 and TRBJ2-1, reads KAGVTQTPRYLIKTRGQQVTLSCSPISGHRSVSWYQQTPGQGLQFLFEYFSETQRNKGNFPGRFSGRQFSNSRSEMNVSTLELGDSALYLCASSLDRRGANEQFFGPGTRLTVL.

This clonotype has just one count. The chain couples TRBV5-6 to TRBJ1-4, with 9 bases identical to TRBD1. Germline V gene data show CDR1 as SGHDT and CDR2 as YYEEEE. There are 16 residues in the CDR3. Trimming took 5 bases from V and 8 from J; bases not matched to a gene: 13. The CDR3 loop is CASRTYGQGKNEKLFF. CDR3 bases: TGTGCCAGCAGAACTTACGGACAGGGGAAGAACGAAAAACTGTTTTTT.

This clonotype was observed a few times. Possible read error: a much larger clone is one base away. The CDR3 DNA reads as TGTGCCAGCAGTTCTTTTCAGGGGCAGTACTTC. Protein product: CASSSFQGQYF. V and J are TRBV27 and TRBJ2-5; weak D call: TRBD1 (6 bases). The length of the CDR3 is 11 residues. Germline CDR1 is MNHEY and CDR2 is SMNVEV (reference sequence). V dropped 4 bases and J dropped 11 bases, with 11 bases sitting between them.

This clonotype was picked up many times. The chain couples TRBV6-1 to TRBJ2-7; tentatively, D is TRBD2 (6 bases). V was clipped by 0 bases and J by 0 bases, with 9 bases between them. This CDR3 is built from 15 residues. CDR1 MNHNS and CDR2 SASEGT come from the germline V gene. CDR3 protein: CASSEAGGSSYEQYF. The CDR3 DNA reads TGTGCCAGCAGTGAAGCAGGAGGGAGCTCCTACGAGCAGTACTTC.